This entry lists 23 T cell receptor beta chains sequenced from one sample in a study of blood T cell repertoires in COVID-19. The protocol was immunoSEQ multiplex PCR, while the TCRdb copy is restricted to in-frame clones and leaves out a portion. The sample has 50,000 or so clones, roughly 81% seen once; the top ten hold approximately 5.3%. Sequencing was done on a sample of peripheral blood. Source of these receptors: a woman aged 60 to 75 with acute or convalescent COVID-19.

This clone was counted once. The chain recombines TRBV6-4 with TRBJ2-1, with 11 bases fitting TRBD2. The germline gives CDR1 MRHNA, CDR2 SNTAGT. V lost 8 bases to trimming and J lost 11 bases; unmatched junction nucleotides: 8. This CDR3 is built from 13 residues. CDR3 sequence (DNA): TGTGCCAGCGCGACTAGCGGGGAGATGAAGCAGTTCTTC. Amino acid sequence: CASATSGEMKQFF.

A word on this clone: Other DNA sequences from this sample encode an identical CDR3 as well. V usage is TRBV6-5 and J usage is TRBJ2-2; 7 nucleotides agree with TRBD1. The germline gives CDR1 MNHEY, CDR2 SVGAGI. The ends lost 5 bases at V and 0 bases at J; junction bases unmatched: 3. The CDR3 has 15 residues. The CDR3: CASSPGTANTGELFF. In DNA, the CDR3 is TGTGCCAGCAGTCCCGGGACAGCGAACACCGGGGAGCTGTTTTTT.

The chain is built from TRBV6-5 and TRBJ1-5, with TRBD1 identical over 10 bases. Germline CDR1 and CDR2: MNHEY and SVGAGI. This CDR3 region has 14 residues. Trimming at V came to 5 bases and at J to 9 bases, leaving 7 bases not matched to a gene. The CDR3 nucleotides are TGTGCCAGCAGTCCGGGACAGGGGTATAGGCCCCAGCATTTT. Protein sequence: CASSPGQGYRPQHF.

This clone was counted between two and nine times. This rearrangement joins TRBV5-1 to TRBJ2-4, with 7 bases that match TRBD1. Trimming cost V 4 bases and J 4 bases; bases outside gene matches: 11. Germline loops: CDR1 SGHRS, CDR2 YFSETQ. The CDR3 spans 16 residues. The CDR3 spells CASSPGQNSPKNIQYF. The CDR3, as DNA: TGCGCCAGCAGCCCGGGACAGAATTCACCAAAAAACATTCAGTACTTC.

The chain has TRBV18 and TRBJ2-1; the match to TRBD2 covers 7 bases. V was pared by 2 bases and J by 4 bases, with 5 bases of the junction left unmatched. Germline loops: CDR1 KGHSH, CDR2 LQKENI. The CDR3 has 15 residues. CDR3 sequence reads: CASSPKRGEYNEQFF. For the CDR3, the DNA is TGTGCCAGCTCACCAAAGCGGGGAGAATACAATGAGCAGTTCTTC.

The J gene is TRBJ1-1, the V gene TRBV7-6; TRBD1 is a possible D gene (5 bases). Per the germline V gene, CDR1 is SGHVS and CDR2 is FNYEAQ. There are 15 residues in the CDR3. Trimming stripped 4 bases from V and 7 bases from J, with 19 bases between. The CDR3 region has the DNA TGTGCCAGCAGCTCTGGGGGAGGGCCGAACGGTGAAGCTTTCTTT. This codes for CASSSGGGPNGEAFF.

This chain uses TRBV11-3 with TRBJ2-2, with TRBD2 as a possible D gene (5 bases). This CDR3 region has 14 residues. The V end was cut by 5 bases, the J end by 4 bases, with 11 bases between. CDR1 is SGHNT, CDR2 YENEEA, per germline. In nucleotides, the CDR3 is TGTGCCAGCAGCGAGGGAGCGATCACCGGGGAGCTGTTTTTT. It specifies CASSEGAITGELFF.

V gene TRBV15 combines with J gene TRBJ2-7, with D perhaps TRBD2 (6 bases). Germline lookup yields CDR1 LNHNV and CDR2 YYDKDF (reference sequence). V lost 0 bases and J 6 bases, leaving 12 bases between the germline ends. The CDR3 length is 14 residues. The CDR3 DNA reads TGTGCCACCAGCAGAGAATTGGTGGAGGGCGAGCAGTACTTC. It encodes CATSRELVEGEQYF.

The genes are TRBV4-1 and TRBJ1-6; D call uncertain. The V and J ends lost 4 bases and 0 bases respectively, with 10 bases between them. The length of the CDR3 is 16 residues. Per the germline V gene, CDR1 is MGHRA and CDR2 is YSYEKL. CDR3 loop: CASSPLTSSYNSPLHF. CDR3 nucleotide sequence: TGCGCCAGCAGCCCCCTAACTTCCTCCTATAATTCACCCCTCCACTTT.

This clone was counted once. This chain joins TRBV5-1 and TRBJ2-1, with 9 bases lining up with TRBD1. This CDR3 spans 18 amino acids. The J segment lost 2 bases and the V segment lost 0 bases, leaving 9 bases of the junction unmatched. Looked up from germline, CDR1 is SGHRS and CDR2 is YFSETQ. In DNA, the CDR3 is TGCGCCAGCAGCTTGGCGCTTCCCGGGACAGGGACCTACAATGAGCAGTTCTTC. Amino acid sequence: CASSLALPGTGTYNEQFF.

The V and J genes are TRBV5-1 and TRBJ1-6; 7 positions agree with TRBD1. Losses at the gene ends were 2 bases for V and 6 bases for J; bases not matched to a gene: 8. CDR1 is SGHRS and CDR2 is YFSETQ in the germline V gene. The CDR3 contains 16 residues. The CDR3, as DNA: TGCGCCAGCAGCTTTACTCAGACAGGGACTAATTCACCCCTCCACTTT. Translated, it gives CASSFTQTGTNSPLHF.

This clone was counted a few times. This chain joins TRBV30 and TRBJ1-1, with 7 bases aligning to TRBD1. After removal of 4 bases from V and 4 bases from J, the junction contained 3 bases not matched to a gene. This CDR3 has 12 residues. Germline V lookup: CDR1 GTSNPN, CDR2 SVGIG (reference sequence). The chain's CDR3 is CAWNPGGTEAFF. As DNA, the CDR3 is TGTGCCTGGAACCCAGGGGGCACTGAAGCTTTCTTT. The full variable domain, rest sourced from reference TRBV30 and TRBJ1-1, is SQTIHQWPATLVQPVGSPLSLECTVEGTSNPNLYWYRQAAGRGLQLLFYSVGIGQISSEVPQNLSASRPQDRQFILSSKKLLLSDSGFYLCAWNPGGTEAFFGQGTRLTVV.

The J gene is TRBJ1-5, the V gene TRBV6-5; 7 bases are a match to TRBD1. Germline values: CDR1 MNHEY, CDR2 SVGAGI. V lost 6 bases and J lost 2; bases outside the gene matches: 1. The CDR3 length is 13 residues. The CDR3 reads CASRTGGNQPQHF. The CDR3 nucleotides are TGTGCCAGCAGAACAGGGGGCAATCAGCCCCAGCATTTT.

The genes are TRBV7-9 and TRBJ1-2; D may be TRBD1 (6 bases). V shed 7 bases and J shed 2 bases, with 17 bases lying between them. There are 15 residues in the CDR3. Germline CDR1 and CDR2: SEHNR and FQNEAQ (reference sequence). As DNA, the CDR3 is TGTGCCAGCACCTATCTGACAGGTATAAACTATGGCTACACCTTC. Translating it yields CASTYLTGINYGYTF.

The chain uses TRBV19 and TRBJ2-7; the match to TRBD1 covers 7 bases. Germline CDR1 and CDR2: LNHDA and SQIVND (reference sequence). This CDR3 is built from 14 residues. Unmatched junction bases numbered 12, after V lost 7 bases and J lost 6 bases. Here the CDR3 reads CASKAETGNSEQYF. CDR3 coding DNA: TGTGCCAGTAAGGCTGAGACAGGGAATAGCGAGCAGTACTTC.

The chain couples TRBV6-5 to TRBJ1-1; a weak D match, TRBD1 (5 bases). In germline, CDR1 is MNHEY, CDR2 SVGAGI. Between the trimmed V and J ends, which lost 7 bases and 8 bases, there was a span of 11 bases. CDR3 length: 11 amino acids. CDR3: CASKHRTEAFF. The CDR3 nucleotides read TGTGCCAGCAAGCACAGGACAGAAGCTTTCTTT.

Only one count was recorded for this clone. The V call is TRBV24-1, the J call TRBJ2-1, with TRBD2 matching over 16 bases. J lost 10 bases, V lost 4 bases, and 9 bases had no gene match. Germline CDR1 is KGHDR and CDR2 is SFDVKD. The CDR3 extends over 17 amino acids. In DNA form, the CDR3 reads TGTGCCACCAGTGAACTGGGGACTAGCGGGAGGGCCGGGGAGCAGTTCTTC. Translating it yields CATSELGTSGRAGEQFF.

V gene TRBV18 combines with J gene TRBJ1-6, with TRBD1 identical over 9 bases. Germline values: CDR1 KGHSH, CDR2 LQKENI. The CDR3 contains 16 residues. V shed 3 bases and J 6 bases; nucleotides not matched to a gene: 6. The CDR3 sequence: CASSPTTGGTNSPLHF. For the CDR3, the DNA is TGTGCCAGCTCACCTACCACAGGGGGCACTAATTCACCCCTCCACTTT.

This clone has only a few counts. V is TRBV7-9 and J is TRBJ1-5; D not certain. V lost 5 bases and J lost 6, with 8 bases in between. CDR1 and CDR2 (germline): SEHNR, FQNEAQ (reference sequence). The CDR3 covers 12 residues. Here the CDR3 reads CASSRAGQPQHF. In DNA form, the CDR3 reads TGTGCCAGCAGCCGTGCGGGTCAGCCCCAGCATTTT.

This clone was seen just once. The chain uses TRBV9 and TRBJ1-5; 9 bases agree with TRBD1. The CDR3 is 15 amino acids. Germline-derived CDR1 and CDR2 are SGDLS and YYNGEE. The J segment lost 4 bases and the V segment lost 0 bases, leaving 2 bases of the junction unmatched. CDR3 region: CASSVAGTGNQPQHF. CDR3 nucleotides: TGTGCCAGCAGCGTAGCTGGGACAGGGAATCAGCCCCAGCATTTT.

This chain joins TRBV7-8 and TRBJ1-5; D not certain. The CDR3 covers 15 residues. Trimming pared 4 bases from V and 0 bases from J, leaving 10 bases between. CDR1 and CDR2 (germline): SGHVS, FQNEAQ. The CDR3 here is CASSSEILSNQPQHF. In DNA, the CDR3 is TGTGCCAGCAGCTCCGAGATCCTTAGCAATCAGCCCCAGCATTTT.

The V call is TRBV5-1, the J call TRBJ2-7, with 7 positions matching TRBD2. This CDR3 is 14 amino acids long. J gave up 6 bases and V 0 bases, and 6 bases lay outside the gene matches. Germline values: CDR1 SGHRS, CDR2 YFSETQ. The CDR3 loop reads CASSLGAGVTEQYF. For the CDR3, the DNA is TGCGCCAGCAGCTTGGGCGCGGGAGTAACCGAGCAGTACTTC.

The chain couples TRBV5-1 to TRBJ2-7; 8 nucleotides align to TRBD1. Trimming removed 4 bases from V and 5 bases from J; junction bases left unmatched: 2. Per the germline V gene, CDR1 is SGHRS and CDR2 is YFSETQ. The CDR3 runs 12 residues. This chain's CDR3 is CASSLTGDEQYF. DNA for the CDR3: TGCGCCAGCAGCCTGACAGGGGACGAGCAGTACTTC.